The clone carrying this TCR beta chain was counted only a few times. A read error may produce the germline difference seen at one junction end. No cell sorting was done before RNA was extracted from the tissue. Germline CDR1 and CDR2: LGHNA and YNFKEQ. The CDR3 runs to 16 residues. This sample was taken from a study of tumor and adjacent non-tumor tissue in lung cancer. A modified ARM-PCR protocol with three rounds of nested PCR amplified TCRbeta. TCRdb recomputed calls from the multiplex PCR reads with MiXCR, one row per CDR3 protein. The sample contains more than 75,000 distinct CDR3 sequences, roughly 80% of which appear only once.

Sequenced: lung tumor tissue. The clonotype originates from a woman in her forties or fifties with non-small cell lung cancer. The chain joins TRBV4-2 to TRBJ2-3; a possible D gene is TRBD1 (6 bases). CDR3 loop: CASSQDWAGATDTHYF. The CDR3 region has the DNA TGTGCCAGCAGCCAAGATTGGGCAGGGGCCACAGATACGCACTATTTT.